These T cell receptor beta chains were read from a single sample in a study of T cell changes during pregnancy in multiple sclerosis. Profiling relied on immunoSEQ multiplex PCR, and the TCRdb table lists in-frame clones only, not all of them. Of under 70,000 clones in the sample, about nine tenths are singletons; the top ten hold roughly 0.76%. The sample in question was CD4+ T cells from peripheral blood mononuclear cells, obtained in the first trimester of pregnancy. The receptors stem from a female donor with multiple sclerosis, enrolled in a pregnancy study. The CDR3 runs from the conserved cysteine through the conserved F or W. A D gene is named only where the DNA matches it firmly. The size field is filled for only some rows; it gives once, few, many or a size class.

d_gene	j_gene	abundance	v_gene	CDR3aa	CDR3nt
TRBD2	TRBJ2-1	-	TRBV4-3	CASSPGLAGGWNEQFF	TGCGCCAGCAGCCCGGGACTAGCGGGGGGGTGGAATGAGCAGTTCTTC
-	TRBJ2-5	-	TRBV7-3	CASSLVGVPKETQYF	TGTGCCAGCAGCTTAGTCGGGGTACCCAAAGAGACCCAGTACTTC
TRBD1	TRBJ2-5	-	TRBV19	CASSIAKTGPGETQYF	TGTGCCAGTAGTATAGCTAAGACAGGGCCGGGAGAGACCCAGTACTTC
-	TRBJ2-7	-	TRBV7-5	CARSLRQGAWEQYF	TGTGCCAGAAGCCTCCGACAGGGGGCTTGGGAGCAGTACTTC
-	TRBJ2-5	-	TRBV30	CAWRQEETQYF	TGTGCCTGGAGGCAGGAAGAGACCCAGTACTTC
-	TRBJ2-7	-	TRBV7-2	CASSSGQARGGQYF	TGTGCCAGCAGCTCCGGACAGGCACGGGGGGGGCAGTACTTC
-	TRBJ2-7	-	TRBV21-1	CASSRRRGGYEQYF	TGTGCCAGCAGCCGCAGAAGGGGGGGCTACGAGCAGTACTTC
TRBD1	TRBJ1-1	-	TRBV5-4	CASSLAGQGVGRNTEAFF	TGTGCCAGCAGCTTGGCAGGACAGGGGGTTGGTAGAAACACTGAAGCTTTCTTT
TRBD1	TRBJ1-1	few	TRBV7-9	CASSREDRPEAFF	TGTGCCAGCAGCCGAGAGGACAGGCCTGAAGCTTTCTTT
TRBD1	TRBJ2-7	-	TRBV9	CASSVDNRGYEQYF	TGTGCCAGCAGCGTAGATAACAGGGGCTACGAGCAGTACTTC
TRBD1	TRBJ1-5	-	TRBV6-5	CASRAGTGVFQPQHF	TGTGCCAGCAGGGCCGGGACAGGGGTTTTTCAGCCCCAGCATTTT
-	TRBJ1-5	once	TRBV7-2	CASSLPLSNQPQHF	TGTGCCAGCAGCTTACCACTATCCAATCAGCCCCAGCATTTT
-	TRBJ2-3	-	TRBV4-2	CASSQGDWKDTQYF	TGTGCCAGCAGCCAAGGTGACTGGAAAGATACGCAGTATTTT
TRBD2	TRBJ2-1	-	TRBV7-2	CASSISTSLGEQFF	TGTGCCAGCAGCATATCGACTAGCCTAGGTGAGCAGTTCTTC
TRBD2	TRBJ2-7	-	TRBV19	CASSPGTSGGAGYEQYF	TGTGCCAGTAGTCCCGGGACTAGCGGGGGGGCCGGCTACGAGCAGTACTTC
TRBD1	TRBJ2-7	-	TRBV4-2	CASSHRTGYSYEQYF	TGTGCCAGCAGCCATCGGACAGGGTACTCCTACGAGCAGTACTTC
-	TRBJ1-1	few	TRBV19	CASHQGLGTEAFF	TGTGCCAGCCATCAGGGGCTGGGCACTGAAGCTTTCTTT
TRBD1	TRBJ1-6	-	TRBV5-4	CASSLVTGTVYSPLHF	TGTGCCAGCAGCTTGGTTACCGGGACAGTTTATTCACCCCTCCACTTT
-	TRBJ2-2	-	TRBV10-2	CASSAGGATGELFF	TGCGCCAGCAGTGCTGGAGGGGCCACCGGGGAGCTGTTTTTT
-	TRBJ1-4	-	TRBV5-1	CASRGQVSTNEKLFF	TGCGCCAGCAGAGGTCAGGTCTCAACTAATGAAAAACTGTTTTTT
TRBD1	TRBJ1-1	-	TRBV7-9	CASSLSDRGHLF	TGTGCCAGCAGCTTATCAGATAGGGGGCATCTCTTT
-	TRBJ1-4	-	TRBV7-3	CASSSPGQFGTGLFF	TGTGCCAGCAGCTCACCCGGACAGTTTGGGACGGGGCTGTTTTTT
-	TRBJ2-1	-	TRBV7-2	CASSPGSRLGEQFF	TGTGCCAGCAGCCCGGGATCCAGACTAGGTGAGCAGTTCTTC
TRBD2	TRBJ2-2	once	TRBV5-5	CASSRTGLAGTGELFF	TGTGCCAGCAGCAGAACGGGACTAGCGGGCACCGGGGAGCTGTTTTTT